What follows are 20 T cell receptor beta chains derived from one specimen sequenced in a study of blood T cell repertoires in COVID-19. Clones were sequenced by immunoSEQ multiplex PCR, and TCRdb holds only the in-frame ones, with some missing. The table has about 120,000 clones, 81% seen once. The specimen was peripheral blood. These receptors originate from a man between 50 and 59 years old with acute or convalescent COVID-19.

The chain uses TRBV6-6 and TRBJ1-1; 8 nucleotides match TRBD1. V trimming: 6 bases; J trimming: 10 bases; junction bases outside the gene matches: 10. Germline V gives CDR1 MNHNY, CDR2 SVGAGI (reference sequence). The CDR3 extends over 13 amino acids. CDR3 region: CASRPPTGEGAFF. CDR3 coding DNA: TGTGCCAGCAGACCACCGACAGGGGAGGGAGCTTTCTTT.

The chain uses TRBV24-1 and TRBJ2-3; 10 bases line up with TRBD2. CDR3 size: 16 residues. The germline gives CDR1 KGHDR, CDR2 SFDVKD. V dropped 7 bases and J dropped 0; count of bases not matched to a gene: 6. The CDR3, as DNA: TGTGCCACCAGGGATAGCGGGGGGTCTAGCACAGATACGCAGTATTTT. Its protein is CATRDSGGSSTDTQYF.

V and J are TRBV10-3 and TRBJ1-2; possible D gene TRBD1, 6 bases. CDR1 and CDR2 from the germline V gene are ENHRY and SYGVKD. This CDR3 has 13 residues. V lost 3 bases and J 2 bases, leaving 7 bases between the germline ends. The CDR3 sequence: CAISDRGNYGYTF. CDR3 DNA sequence: TGTGCCATCAGTGACAGGGGCAACTATGGCTACACCTTC.

The chain carries TRBV10-2 and TRBJ2-1; 7 bases align to TRBD1. Unmatched junction bases numbered 8, after V lost 11 bases and J lost 4 bases. This CDR3 has 13 residues. Germline-derived CDR1 and CDR2 are WSHSY and SAAADI. As DNA, the CDR3 is TGCGCCCTTCCAGGACAGGAATACAATGAGCAGTTCTTC. Its translation is CALPGQEYNEQFF.

This clone was recorded once. The DNA for the CDR3 is TGTGCCAGCAGCTTAGGCCACGGGGGAGAGACCCAGTACTTC. This codes for CASSLGHGGETQYF. The chain is built from TRBV11-3 and TRBJ2-5; the D gene is possibly TRBD2 (6 bases). Germline assignment: CDR1 SGHNT and CDR2 YENEEA. V was cut by 1 base and J by 4 bases, with 10 bases left in between. CDR3 size: 14 residues. Together with reference TRBV11-3 and TRBJ2-5, the CDR3 gives the full variable domain: EAGVVQSPRYKIIEKKQPVAFWCNPISGHNTLYWYLQNLGQGPELLIRYENEEAVDDSQLPKDRFSAERLKGVDSTLKIQPAELGDSAVYLCASSLGHGGETQYFGPGTRLLVL.

The chain has TRBV9 and TRBJ1-2; D perhaps matches TRBD1 (5 bases). Germline CDR1 SGDLS, CDR2 YYNGEE. There are 12 residues in the CDR3. Trimming removed 3 bases at V and 8 bases at J, with 11 bases between. The CDR3 region has the DNA TGTGCCAGCAGCGATGGGGCCGAGGGCTACACCTTC. It is translated as CASSDGAEGYTF.

The CDR3 sequence: CASSAGPEAFF. The CDR3, as DNA: TGTGCCAGCAGTGCAGGGCCTGAAGCTTTCTTT. The chain uses TRBV25-1 and TRBJ1-1; D possibly corresponds to TRBD1 (5 bases). The CDR3 spans 11 residues. Germline CDR1 MGHDK, CDR2 SYGVNS. Trimming took off 4 bases at V and 6 bases at J, with 6 bases between the two ends.

This chain uses TRBV6-6 with TRBJ1-1; 7 positions agree with TRBD1. Germline CDR1 reads MNHNY; CDR2 reads SVGAGI (reference sequence). The CDR3 has 13 amino acids. V lost 4 bases, J lost 8 bases, and 7 bases stayed unmatched. CDR3 in amino acids: CASSSVRGQEAFF. CDR3 DNA: TGTGCCAGCAGTTCCGTAAGGGGGCAGGAAGCTTTCTTT.

This chain joins TRBV28 and TRBJ2-7; unclear D gene. In germline, CDR1 is MDHEN, CDR2 SYDVKM. The CDR3 totals 14 residues. V was clipped by 3 bases and J by 2 bases, with 11 bases between them. The DNA for the CDR3 is TGTGCCAGCAGTTTGGTCGACTGGGCCTACGAGCAGTACTTC. This gives the protein CASSLVDWAYEQYF.

The DNA for the CDR3 is TGCGCCAGCAGCTCCCTGGGGGGACTCACAGATACGCAGTATTTT. Protein product: CASSSLGGLTDTQYF. V usage is TRBV4-1 and J usage is TRBJ2-3; maybe TRBD2 (6 bases). Germline CDR1 is MGHRA and CDR2 is YSYEKL. This CDR3 contains 15 residues. V was shortened by 5 bases and J by 2 bases, with 14 bases between the two germline ends.

This clone was seen once. V usage is TRBV6-1 and J usage is TRBJ1-2; D gene ambiguous. The V end lost 2 bases, the J end lost 4 bases, and 14 bases lay between the germline ends. Germline CDR1 reads MNHNS; CDR2 reads SASEGT. There are 15 residues in the CDR3. DNA of the CDR3: TGTGCCAGCAGTGAAAACCCAGGATCCCTCTATGGCTACACCTTC. Translated, it gives CASSENPGSLYGYTF.

Here the CDR3 DNA reads TGTGCCAGCAGTTACCGCCAGGGCCTCAATCAGCCCCAGCATTTT. Translated: CASSYRQGLNQPQHF. The chain combines TRBV6-6 with TRBJ1-5, with D perhaps TRBD1 (5 bases). Trimming left V 2 bases short and J 3 bases short, with 11 bases between. Germline V gives CDR1 MNHNY, CDR2 SVGAGI (reference sequence). The CDR3 is made up of 15 amino acids.

The J gene is TRBJ2-1, the V gene TRBV3-1 (or the pseudogene TRBV3-2); TRBD2 aligns across 9 bases. J lost 2 bases, V lost 2 bases, and 1 base had no gene match. Germline V gene data show CDR1 as LGHDT and CDR2 as YNNKEL (reference sequence). The CDR3 runs to 15 residues. The CDR3 loop is CASSQSGGPYNEQFF. The CDR3, as DNA: TGTGCCAGCAGCCAAAGCGGGGGGCCCTACAATGAGCAGTTCTTC.

The chain uses TRBV5-1 and TRBJ2-1; maybe TRBD2 (5 bases). This CDR3 has 14 residues. Germline CDR1 SGHRS, CDR2 YFSETQ. Trimming removed 0 bases at V and 6 bases at J, with 10 bases between. In DNA form, the CDR3 reads TGCGCCAGCAGCTTGGAAGCGGTGAGCAATGAGCAGTTCTTC. It codes for CASSLEAVSNEQFF.

The V and J genes are TRBV5-4 and TRBJ2-1; TRBD2 matches 12 bases. The germline V gene encodes CDR1 SGHNT and CDR2 YYREEE (reference sequence). V lost 6 bases, J lost 7 bases, and 8 bases stayed unmatched. There are 15 residues in the CDR3. CDR3 DNA sequence: TGTGCCAGCAATTTGGCCGGACTAGCGGGGAATGAGCAGTTCTTC. It is translated as CASNLAGLAGNEQFF.

The rearrangement joins TRBV5-6 to TRBJ1-1; D gene ambiguous. Germline CDR1 is SGHDT and CDR2 is YYEEEE. V gave up 3 bases and J gave up 11 bases, with 14 bases separating them. The CDR3 covers 12 residues. The CDR3 reads CASSSGRENAFF. The CDR3 DNA is TGTGCCAGCAGCTCCGGACGGGAGAACGCTTTCTTT.

The chain uses TRBV2 and TRBJ2-7, with TRBD1 matching 10 bases. V shed 6 bases and J 6 bases; nucleotides not matched to a gene: 5. The CDR3 loop spans 13 amino acids. CDR1 is SNHLY, CDR2 FYNNEI, per germline. This CDR3 is CASRRDRGGEQYV. Here the CDR3 DNA reads TGTGCCAGCAGGCGGGACAGGGGAGGCGAGCAGTACGTC.

The V and J genes are TRBV18 and TRBJ1-6; 7 nucleotides agree with TRBD1. Looked up from germline, CDR1 is KGHSH and CDR2 is LQKENI. Unmatched junction bases numbered 10, after V lost 5 bases and J lost 9 bases. The CDR3 has 15 residues. The CDR3 DNA is TGTGCCAGCTCATTTCAGGACAGGCGAGGTTCACCCCTCCACTTT. Encoded protein: CASSFQDRRGSPLHF.

The chain uses TRBV11-3 and TRBJ2-5; 7 nucleotides align to TRBD1. CDR1 is SGHNT, CDR2 YENEEA, per germline. Trimming cost V 6 bases and J 1 base; bases outside gene matches: 2. The CDR3 runs to 13 residues. CDR3 sequence: CASSPGGQETQYF. The CDR3 nucleotides are TGTGCCAGCAGTCCAGGGGGCCAAGAGACCCAGTACTTC.

This clone was counted only a few times. The chain is built from TRBV28 and TRBJ1-1; 8 bases match TRBD1. The V gene's germline CDR1 is MDHEN and CDR2 SYDVKM. This CDR3 region has 15 residues. V trimming: 5 bases; J trimming: 1 base; junction bases outside the gene matches: 6. In DNA form, the CDR3 reads TGTGCCAGCAGTCCTCACAGGGGGGCGAACACTGAAGCTTTCTTT. Encoded protein: CASSPHRGANTEAFF.